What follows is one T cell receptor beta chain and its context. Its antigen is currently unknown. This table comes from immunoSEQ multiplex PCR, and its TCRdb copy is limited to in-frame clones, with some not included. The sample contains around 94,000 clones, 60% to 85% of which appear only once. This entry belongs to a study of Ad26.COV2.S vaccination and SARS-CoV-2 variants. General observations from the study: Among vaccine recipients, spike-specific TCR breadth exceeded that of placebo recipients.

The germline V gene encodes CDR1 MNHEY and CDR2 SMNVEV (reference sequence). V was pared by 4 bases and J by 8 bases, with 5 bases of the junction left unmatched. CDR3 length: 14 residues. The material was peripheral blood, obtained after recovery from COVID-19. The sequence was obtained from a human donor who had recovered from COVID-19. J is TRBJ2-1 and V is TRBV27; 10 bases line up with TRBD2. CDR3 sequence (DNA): TGTGCCAGCAGTTCCGGACTAGCGGTATATGAGCAGTTCTTC. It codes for CASSSGLAVYEQFF.